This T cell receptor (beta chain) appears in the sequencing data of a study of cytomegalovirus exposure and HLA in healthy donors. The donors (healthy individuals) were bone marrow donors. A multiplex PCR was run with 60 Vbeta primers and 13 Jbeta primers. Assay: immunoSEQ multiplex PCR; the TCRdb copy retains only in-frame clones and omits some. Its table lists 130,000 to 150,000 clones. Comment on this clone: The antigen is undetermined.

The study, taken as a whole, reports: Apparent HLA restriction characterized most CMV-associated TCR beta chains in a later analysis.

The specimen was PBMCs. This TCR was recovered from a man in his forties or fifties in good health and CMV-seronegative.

As DNA, the CDR3 is TGTGCCAGCAGCTTGGTGCGCAACGACAGAGGATATGGCTACACCTTC. As protein: CASSLVRNDRGYGYTF. The chain combines TRBV5-6 with TRBJ1-2, with D possibly being TRBD1 (5 bases). CDR1 and CDR2 from the germline V gene are SGHDT and YYEEEE. This CDR3 contains 16 residues. V lost 0 bases and J lost 5, with 17 bases in between.